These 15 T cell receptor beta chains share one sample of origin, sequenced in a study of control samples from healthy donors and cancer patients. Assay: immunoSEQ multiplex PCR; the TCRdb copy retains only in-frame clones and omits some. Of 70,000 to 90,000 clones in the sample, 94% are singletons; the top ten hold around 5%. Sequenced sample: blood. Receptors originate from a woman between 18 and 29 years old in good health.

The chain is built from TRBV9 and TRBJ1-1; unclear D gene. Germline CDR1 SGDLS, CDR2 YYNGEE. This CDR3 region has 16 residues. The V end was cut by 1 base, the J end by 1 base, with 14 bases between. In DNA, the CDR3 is TGTGCCAGCAGCGTACGCTACGGGGATCAGAACACTGAAGCTTTCTTT. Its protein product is CASSVRYGDQNTEAFF.

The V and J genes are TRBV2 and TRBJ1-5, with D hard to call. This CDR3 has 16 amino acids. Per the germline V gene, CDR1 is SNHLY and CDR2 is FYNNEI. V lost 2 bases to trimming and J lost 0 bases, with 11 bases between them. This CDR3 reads CASSEMAGYSNQPQHF. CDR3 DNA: TGTGCCAGCAGTGAAATGGCAGGTTATAGCAATCAGCCCCAGCATTTT.

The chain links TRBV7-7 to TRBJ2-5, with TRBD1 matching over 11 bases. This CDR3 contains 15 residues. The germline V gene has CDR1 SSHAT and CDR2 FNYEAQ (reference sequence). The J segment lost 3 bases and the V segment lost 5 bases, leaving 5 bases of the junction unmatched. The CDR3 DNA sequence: TGTGCCAGCAGCATACGGACAGGGGGCGAAGAGACCCAGTACTTC. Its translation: CASSIRTGGEETQYF.

CDR3 sequence reads: CASSFLSGNTIYF. Here the CDR3 DNA reads TGTGCCAGCAGCTTTTTGAGTGGAAACACCATATATTTT. The chain joins TRBV7-9 to TRBJ1-3; D is undetermined. CDR3 size: 13 residues. V shed 3 bases and J shed 3 bases, with 6 bases lying between them. Germline V gives CDR1 SEHNR, CDR2 FQNEAQ (reference sequence). The variable domain in full, with the rest retrieved from reference TRBV7-9 and TRBJ1-3, is DTGVSQNPRHKITKRGQNVTFRCDPISEHNRLYWYRQTLGQGPEFLTYFQNEAQLEKSRLLSDRFSAERPKGSFSTLEIQRTEQGDSAMYLCASSFLSGNTIYFGEGSWLTVV.

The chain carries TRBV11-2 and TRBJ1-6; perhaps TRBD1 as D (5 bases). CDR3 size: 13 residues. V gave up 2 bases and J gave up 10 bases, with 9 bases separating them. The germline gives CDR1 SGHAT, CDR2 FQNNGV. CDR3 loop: CASSLKEGSPLHF. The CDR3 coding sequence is TGTGCCAGCAGCTTAAAGGAGGGGTCACCCCTCCACTTT.

As DNA, the CDR3 is TGTGCCAGCAGCTCCATACAGGGGGTGATTGGAGGCTACACCTTC. Translated: CASSSIQGVIGGYTF. The rearrangement joins TRBV11-2 to TRBJ1-2, with 8 bases aligning to TRBD1. In germline, CDR1 is SGHAT, CDR2 FQNNGV. V lost 4 bases, J lost 8 bases, and 12 bases stayed unmatched. The CDR3 extends over 15 amino acids. The full variable domain, its missing parts supplied by reference TRBV11-2 and TRBJ1-2, is EAGVAQSPRYKIIEKRQSVAFWCNPISGHATLYWYQQILGQGPKLLIQFQNNGVVDDSQLPKDRFSAERLKGVDSTLKIQPAKLEDSAVYLCASSSIQGVIGGYTFGSGTRLTVV.

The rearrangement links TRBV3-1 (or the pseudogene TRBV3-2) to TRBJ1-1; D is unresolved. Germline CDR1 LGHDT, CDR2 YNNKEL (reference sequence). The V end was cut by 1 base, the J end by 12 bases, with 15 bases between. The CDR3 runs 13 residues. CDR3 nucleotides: TGTGCCAGCAGCCAAGGGAATTGGGGTATGACTTTCTTT. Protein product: CASSQGNWGMTFF.

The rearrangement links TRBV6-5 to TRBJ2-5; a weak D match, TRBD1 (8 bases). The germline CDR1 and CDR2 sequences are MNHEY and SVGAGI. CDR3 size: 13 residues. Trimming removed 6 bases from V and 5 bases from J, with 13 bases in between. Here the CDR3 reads CASSLQGGETQYF. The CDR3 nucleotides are TGTGCCAGCAGCCTACAGGGGGGGGAGACCCAGTACTTC.

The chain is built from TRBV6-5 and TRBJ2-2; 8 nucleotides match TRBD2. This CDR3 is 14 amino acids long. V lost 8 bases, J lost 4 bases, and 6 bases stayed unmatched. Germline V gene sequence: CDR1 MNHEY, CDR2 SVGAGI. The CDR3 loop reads CASQRESLTGELFF. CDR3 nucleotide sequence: TGTGCCAGCCAGCGGGAGTCGCTCACCGGGGAGCTGTTTTTT.

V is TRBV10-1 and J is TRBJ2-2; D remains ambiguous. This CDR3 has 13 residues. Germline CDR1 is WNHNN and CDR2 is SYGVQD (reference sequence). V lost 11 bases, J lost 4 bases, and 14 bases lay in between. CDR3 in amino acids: CASQATTTGELFF. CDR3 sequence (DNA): TGCGCCTCCCAGGCGACAACCACCGGGGAGCTGTTTTTT.

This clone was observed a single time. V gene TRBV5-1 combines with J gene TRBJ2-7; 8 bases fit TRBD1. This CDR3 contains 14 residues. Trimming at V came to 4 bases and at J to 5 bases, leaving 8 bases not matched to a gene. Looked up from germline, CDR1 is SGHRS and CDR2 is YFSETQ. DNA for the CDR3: TGCGCCAGCAGCAGCCGGACAGGGACCCACGAGCAGTACTTC. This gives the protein CASSSRTGTHEQYF.

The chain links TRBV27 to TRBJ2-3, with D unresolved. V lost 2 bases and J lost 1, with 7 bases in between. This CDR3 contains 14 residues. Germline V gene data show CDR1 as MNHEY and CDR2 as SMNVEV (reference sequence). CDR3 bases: TGTGCCAGCAGTTTACACAGCCGCACAGATACGCAGTATTTT. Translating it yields CASSLHSRTDTQYF.

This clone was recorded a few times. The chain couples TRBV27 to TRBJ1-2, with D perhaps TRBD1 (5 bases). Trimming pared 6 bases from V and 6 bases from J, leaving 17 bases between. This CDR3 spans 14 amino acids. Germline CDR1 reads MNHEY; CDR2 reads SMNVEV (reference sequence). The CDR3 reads CASRTSGLRDGYTF. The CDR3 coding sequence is TGTGCCAGCAGAACCTCAGGGCTTAGGGATGGCTACACCTTC.

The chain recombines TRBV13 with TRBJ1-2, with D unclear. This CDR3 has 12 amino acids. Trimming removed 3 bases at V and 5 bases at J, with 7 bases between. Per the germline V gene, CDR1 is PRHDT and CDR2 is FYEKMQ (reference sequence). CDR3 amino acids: CASSFFSYGYTF. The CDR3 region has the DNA TGTGCCAGCAGCTTTTTCAGTTATGGCTACACCTTC.

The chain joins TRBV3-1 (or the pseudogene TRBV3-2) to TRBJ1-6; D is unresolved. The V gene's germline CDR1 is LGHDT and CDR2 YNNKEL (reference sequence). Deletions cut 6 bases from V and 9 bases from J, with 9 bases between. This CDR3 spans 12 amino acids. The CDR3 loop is CASRVPGSPLHF. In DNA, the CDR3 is TGTGCCAGCAGAGTACCTGGTTCACCCCTCCACTTT.